The 13 T cell receptor beta chains listed next were all sequenced from one sample in a study of blood T cells in healthy people across ages. A second roughly 6 to 11 cycle PCR used barcoded and J-beta primers. TCRdb fed the 5' RACE reads into MiXCR, producing one record per CDR3 protein. The table includes about 290,000 distinct CDR3 sequences, 25% to 30% detected once. Material for sequencing was blood. The receptors shown here come from a woman in her 70s in good health.

This clonotype was observed a handful of times. The chain uses TRBV29-1 and TRBJ2-3; TRBD1 aligns across 10 bases. Trimming removed 4 bases from V and 7 bases from J; junction bases left unmatched: 2. The CDR3 sequence is 12 residues long. Per the germline V gene, CDR1 is SQVTM and CDR2 is ANQGSEA. The CDR3 sequence is CSVGQGAYTQYF. CDR3 sequence (DNA): TGCAGCGTTGGACAGGGGGCCTATACGCAGTATTTT.

The V gene is TRBV20-1, the J gene TRBJ2-7; 8 nucleotides match TRBD1. Germline CDR1 reads DFQATT; CDR2 reads SNEGSKA (reference sequence). Unmatched junction bases numbered 4, after V lost 3 bases and J lost 0 bases. This CDR3 has 14 residues. The CDR3 is CSARRDRTSYEQYF. The DNA for the CDR3 is TGCAGTGCTAGGCGGGACAGGACCTCCTACGAGCAGTACTTC.

This clonotype was recorded a few times. The rearrangement joins TRBV20-1 to TRBJ2-6, with a tentative D call TRBD2 (5 bases). Per germline, CDR1 DFQATT and CDR2 SNEGSKA (reference sequence). This CDR3 spans 18 amino acids. Deletions cut 1 base from V and 0 bases from J, with 16 bases between. CDR3 residues: CSARASVGESSGANVLTF. CDR3 nucleotide sequence: TGCAGTGCTAGAGCCTCCGTTGGGGAGAGCTCTGGGGCCAACGTCCTGACTTTC.

On this clonotype: One junction end does not reproduce the germline sequence, and a read error may be involved. The chain joins TRBV28 to TRBJ2-1; no clear D gene. The CDR3 covers 13 residues. The germline V gene encodes CDR1 MDHEN and CDR2 SYDVKM. CDR3 amino acids: CVSSPALQAREFF. CDR3 sequence (DNA): TGTGTCAGCAGTCCTGCCCTACAAGCCCGGGAGTTCTTC.

This chain joins TRBV20-1 and TRBJ2-3; TRBD2 matches 14 bases. The CDR3 sequence is 15 residues long. Germline V CDR1 and CDR2: DFQATT, SNEGSKA (reference sequence). With 6 bases clipped from V and 6 bases from J, the junction kept 8 bases outside the gene matches. In DNA form, the CDR3 reads TGCAGTGCCCCGACTAGCGGGAGGGTGGGCGATACGCAGTATTTT. This encodes CSAPTSGRVGDTQYF.

This rearrangement joins TRBV28 to TRBJ2-5; D unresolved. The V end was cut by 2 bases, the J end by 5 bases, with 9 bases between. This CDR3 is 13 amino acids long. Germline values: CDR1 MDHEN, CDR2 SYDVKM. The CDR3 sequence: CASSLKNLETQYF. The CDR3 bases are TGTGCCAGCAGTTTAAAGAATCTTGAGACCCAGTACTTC.

This clonotype was observed a handful of times. The chain employs TRBV3-1 and TRBJ1-2; the D is unclear. Trimming removed 4 bases at V and 4 bases at J, with 19 bases between. Looked up from germline, CDR1 is LGHDT and CDR2 is YNNKEL (reference sequence). The CDR3 covers 16 residues. The CDR3 DNA sequence: TGTGCCAGCAGCCCAATGGCTGGGCAGTCGAGCTATGGCTACACCTTC. Translated: CASSPMAGQSSYGYTF.

DNA of the CDR3: TGCAGTGCTAGCAGGGGGCGAGAGCAGTACTTC. Amino acids: CSASRGREQYF. The chain combines TRBV20-1 with TRBJ2-1, with 8 bases matching TRBD1. The better agreement between TRBJ2-7 and the DNA end casts doubt on the J call. CDR1 is DFQATT, CDR2 SNEGSKA, per germline (reference sequence). CDR3 length: 11 amino acids.

The sample holds a few counts of this clonotype. The J gene is TRBJ2-3, the V gene TRBV19, with TRBD2 identical over 7 bases. Germline trimming cut 3 bases from V and 3 bases from J; bases unmatched to any gene: 9. Germline CDR1 LNHDA, CDR2 SQIVND (reference sequence). The CDR3 runs 16 residues. CDR3 nucleotide sequence: TGTGCCAGTAGTATCCAAGCGGGAATGAGGACAGATACGCAGTATTTT. It specifies CASSIQAGMRTDTQYF.

The V and J genes are TRBV4-2 and TRBJ2-5; 7 bases agree with TRBD2. Per the germline V gene, CDR1 is LGHNA and CDR2 is YNFKEQ. The V and J ends lost 1 base and 2 bases, in that order; junction bases with no gene match: 4. CDR3 length: 15 amino acids. The CDR3 here is CASSQAAGVQETQYF. The CDR3 nucleotides are TGTGCCAGCAGCCAAGCGGCGGGGGTGCAAGAGACCCAGTACTTC.

This clonotype appeared a few times. The chain recombines TRBV4-1 with TRBJ2-1; D possibly uses TRBD1 or TRBD2 (5 bases each). Germline loops: CDR1 MGHRA, CDR2 YSYEKL. CDR3 length: 17 amino acids. The V gene lost 4 bases and the J gene lost 0 bases, with 16 bases spanning the gap. CDR3 in amino acids: CASSPRDRGSSYNEQFF. The CDR3 region has the DNA TGCGCCAGCAGCCCAAGGGACCGGGGAAGCTCCTACAATGAGCAGTTCTTC.

The chain recombines TRBV7-3 with TRBJ1-1; maybe TRBD1 (5 bases). Germline CDR1 is SGHTA and CDR2 is FQGTGA. This CDR3 comprises 15 residues. Trimming removed 2 bases from V and 2 bases from J, with 12 bases in between. CDR3 sequence: CASSLGGQDNTEAFF. Written as DNA, the CDR3 is TGTGCCAGCAGCTTAGGGGGTCAGGACAACACTGAAGCTTTCTTT.

Many counts were recorded for this clonotype. This chain joins TRBV11-2 and TRBJ2-7, with D unresolved. V was trimmed by 5 bases and J by 4 bases, leaving 9 bases between them. The germline V gene has CDR1 SGHAT and CDR2 FQNNGV. This CDR3 has 12 amino acids. This CDR3 reads CASSQDGYEQYF. The CDR3 region has the DNA TGTGCCAGCAGCCAAGACGGGTACGAGCAGTACTTC.